The clone carrying this TCR beta chain was detected only a few times. Antigen unknown. This CDR3 has 13 amino acids. Germline V gene lookup returns CDR1 ENHRY and CDR2 SYGVKD. V lost 4 bases, J lost 6 bases, and 9 bases lay in between. This record belongs to a study of T cells after yellow fever vaccination. Overall study findings and caveats: High-abundance clonotypes from the bulk population could contaminate FACS-sorted repertoires. Reappearance after the booster was observed for most primary-vaccination clones (roughly 97% CD4, about 85% CD8).

In making TCR cDNA, 5'RACE template switching added a universal primer site and UMIs to it. TCRdb processed the 5' RACE reads anew with MiXCR; each CDR3 protein has one entry. The sample contains around 530,000 distinct CDR3 sequences, roughly a sixth of which appear only once. This TCR was sampled from a man younger than 30 who received the YFV17D yellow fever vaccine. The V gene is TRBV10-3, the J gene TRBJ2-2; D not resolved. Source: PBMCs, taken around 5 days after the first yellow fever vaccination. The chain's CDR3 is CAISGLGAGELFF. CDR3 nucleotides: TGTGCCATCAGTGGCTTGGGCGCCGGGGAGCTGTTTTTT.